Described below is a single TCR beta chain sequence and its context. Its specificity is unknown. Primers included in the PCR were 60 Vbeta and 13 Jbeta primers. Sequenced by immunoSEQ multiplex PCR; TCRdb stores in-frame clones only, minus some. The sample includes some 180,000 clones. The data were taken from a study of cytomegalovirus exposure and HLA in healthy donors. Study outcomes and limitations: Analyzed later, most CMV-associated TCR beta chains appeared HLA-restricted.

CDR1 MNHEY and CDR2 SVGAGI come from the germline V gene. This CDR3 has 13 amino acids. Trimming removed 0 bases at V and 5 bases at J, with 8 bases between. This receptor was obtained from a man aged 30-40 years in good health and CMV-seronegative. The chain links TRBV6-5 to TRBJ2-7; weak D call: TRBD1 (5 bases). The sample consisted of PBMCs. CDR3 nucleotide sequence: TGTGCCAGCAGTTACTCGGAAGGGGACGAGCAGTACTTC. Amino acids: CASSYSEGDEQYF.